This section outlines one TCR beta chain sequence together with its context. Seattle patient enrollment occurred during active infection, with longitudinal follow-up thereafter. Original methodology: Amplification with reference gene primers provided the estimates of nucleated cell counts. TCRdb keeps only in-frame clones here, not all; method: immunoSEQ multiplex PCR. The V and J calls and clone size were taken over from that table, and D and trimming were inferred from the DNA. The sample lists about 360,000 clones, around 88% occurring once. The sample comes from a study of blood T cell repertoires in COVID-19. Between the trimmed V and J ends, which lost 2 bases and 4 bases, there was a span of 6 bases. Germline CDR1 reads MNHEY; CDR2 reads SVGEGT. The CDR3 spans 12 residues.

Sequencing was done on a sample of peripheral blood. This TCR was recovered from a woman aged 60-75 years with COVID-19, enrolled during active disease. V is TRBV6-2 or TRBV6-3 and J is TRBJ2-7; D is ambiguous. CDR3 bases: TGTGCCAGCAGTTACCCACAGTACGAGCAGTACTTC. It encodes CASSYPQYEQYF.